The sequence of this T cell receptor beta chain was determined in a study of CD8+ T cells in alopecia areata. Extraction and reverse transcription of RNA yielded cDNA as the sequencing template. Sequenced by immunoSEQ multiplex PCR; TCRdb stores in-frame clones only, minus some. The sample lists about 150,000 clones; about 51% were seen once. Germline CDR1 is SGHDT and CDR2 is YYEEEE. Trimming removed 4 bases at V and 2 bases at J, with 19 bases between. This CDR3 has 16 amino acids. V is TRBV5-6 and J is TRBJ2-7; TRBD2 might be the D (6 bases). The receptor's source is a human donor with alopecia areata. The sample was CD8+ T cells sorted from blood, taken at week 0. Written as DNA, the CDR3 is TGTGCCAGCAGCGGGGGGTTGGCATATCGACCCTACGAGCAGTACTTC. Protein product: CASSGGLAYRPYEQYF.